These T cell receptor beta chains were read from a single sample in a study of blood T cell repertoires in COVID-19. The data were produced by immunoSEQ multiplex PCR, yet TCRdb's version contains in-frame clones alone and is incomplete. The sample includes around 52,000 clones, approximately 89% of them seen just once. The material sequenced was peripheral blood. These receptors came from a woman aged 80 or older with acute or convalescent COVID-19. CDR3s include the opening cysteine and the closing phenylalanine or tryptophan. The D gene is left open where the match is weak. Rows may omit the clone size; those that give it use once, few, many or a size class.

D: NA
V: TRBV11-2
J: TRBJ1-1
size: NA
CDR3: CASSLDTPGGSFF
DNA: TGTGCCAGCAGCTTAGACACCCCCGGCGGGTCTTTCTTT

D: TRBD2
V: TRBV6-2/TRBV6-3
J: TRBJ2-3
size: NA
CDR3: CASSPRLAGEYTQYF
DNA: TGTGCCAGCAGCCCGAGACTAGCGGGGGAATATACGCAGTATTTT

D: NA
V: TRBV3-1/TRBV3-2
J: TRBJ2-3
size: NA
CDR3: CASSQAGAGAIGADTQYF
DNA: TGTGCCAGCAGCCAAGCCGGAGCGGGTGCAATAGGCGCAGATACGCAGTATTTT

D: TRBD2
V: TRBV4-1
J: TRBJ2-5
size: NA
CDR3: CASSQGSGTVQETQYF
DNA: TGCGCCAGCAGCCAAGGTAGCGGGACCGTCCAAGAGACCCAGTACTTC

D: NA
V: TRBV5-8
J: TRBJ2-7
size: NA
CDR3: CASSRGWRSGLYEQYF
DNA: TGTGCCAGCAGCCGGGGATGGAGATCGGGACTTTACGAGCAGTACTTC

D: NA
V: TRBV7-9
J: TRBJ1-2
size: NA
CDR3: CASSLGGTVATF
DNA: TGTGCCAGCAGCTTAGGGGGCACGGTCGCTACCTTC

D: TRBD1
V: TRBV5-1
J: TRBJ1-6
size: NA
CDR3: CASSLTGENSPLHF
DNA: TGCGCCAGCAGCTTGACAGGGGAAAATTCACCCCTCCACTTT

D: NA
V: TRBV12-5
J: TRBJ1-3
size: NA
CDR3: CASGLDPGGNTIYF
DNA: TGTGCTAGTGGTTTGGATCCAGGGGGAAACACCATATATTTT

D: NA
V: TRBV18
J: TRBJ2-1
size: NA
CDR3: CASSPPSSRHNEQFF
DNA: TGTGCCAGCTCACCCCCAAGCTCGCGCCACAATGAGCAGTTCTTC

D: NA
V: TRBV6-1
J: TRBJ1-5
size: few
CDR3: CASSEGRVGNQPQHF
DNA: TGTGCCAGCAGTGAGGGCAGGGTGGGCAATCAGCCCCAGCATTTT

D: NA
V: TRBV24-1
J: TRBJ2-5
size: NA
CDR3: CATSDANQETQYF
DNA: TGTGCCACCAGTGACGCAAACCAGGAGACCCAGTACTTC

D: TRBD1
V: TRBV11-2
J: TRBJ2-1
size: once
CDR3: CASSQDRYEQFF
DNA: TGTGCCAGCAGCCAGGACAGGTATGAGCAGTTCTTC

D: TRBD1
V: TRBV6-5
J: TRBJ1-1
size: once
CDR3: CASSYSSTGPSEAFF
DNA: TGTGCCAGCAGTTACTCCTCGACAGGGCCATCTGAAGCTTTCTTT

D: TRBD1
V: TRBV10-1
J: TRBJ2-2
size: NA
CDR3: CASSETGGENTGELFF
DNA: TGCGCCAGCAGTGAAACAGGGGGCGAGAACACCGGGGAGCTGTTTTTT

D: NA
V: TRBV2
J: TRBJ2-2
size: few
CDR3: CASTWQGIANTGELFF
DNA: TGTGCCAGCACCTGGCAGGGGATAGCGAACACCGGGGAGCTGTTTTTT

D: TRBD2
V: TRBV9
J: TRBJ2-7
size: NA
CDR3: CASSPGTRPYEQYF
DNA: TGTGCCAGCAGCCCCGGGACTAGGCCCTACGAGCAGTACTTC

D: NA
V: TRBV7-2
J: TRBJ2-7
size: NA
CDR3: CASTPAVGLYEQYF
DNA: TGTGCCAGCACCCCAGCGGTGGGTTTGTACGAGCAGTACTTC

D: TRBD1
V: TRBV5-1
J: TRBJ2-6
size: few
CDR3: CASSLGGTVSGANVLTF
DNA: TGCGCCAGCAGCTTGGGTGGGACAGTGAGTGGGGCCAACGTCCTGACTTTC

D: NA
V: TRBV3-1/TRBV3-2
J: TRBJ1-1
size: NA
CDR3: CASIGRGGLKTEAFF
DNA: TGTGCCAGCATAGGCCGCGGGGGGCTTAAGACTGAAGCTTTCTTT

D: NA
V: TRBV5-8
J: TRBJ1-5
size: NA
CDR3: CASRPDTNQPQHF
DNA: TGTGCCAGCCGTCCGGACACCAATCAGCCCCAGCATTTT

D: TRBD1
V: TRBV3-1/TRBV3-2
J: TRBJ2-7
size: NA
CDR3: CASSHLGQGREQYF
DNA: TGTGCCAGCAGCCATTTGGGACAGGGGCGCGAGCAGTACTTC

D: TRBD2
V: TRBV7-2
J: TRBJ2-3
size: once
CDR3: CASSFTTGQREQYF
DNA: TGTGCCAGCAGCTTTACGACCGGGCAGCGGGAGCAGTATTTT

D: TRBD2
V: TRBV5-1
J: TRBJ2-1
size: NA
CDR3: CASSLGGTSGYNEQFF
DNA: TGCGCCAGCAGCTTGGGTGGGACTAGCGGTTACAATGAGCAGTTCTTC

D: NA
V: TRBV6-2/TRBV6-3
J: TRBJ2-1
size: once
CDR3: CASSSRHRADNEQFF
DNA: TGTGCCAGCAGTTCCAGGCACAGGGCTGACAATGAGCAGTTCTTC

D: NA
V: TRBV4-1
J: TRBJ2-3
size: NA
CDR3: CASSQGVRGTDTQYF
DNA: TGCGCCAGCAGCCAAGGCGTGAGGGGCACAGATACGCAGTATTTT